The 5 T cell receptor beta chains below come from one sample, sequenced in a study of control samples from healthy donors and cancer patients. Method: immunoSEQ multiplex PCR; TCRdb's copy keeps in-frame clones and lacks some. The sample lists 390,000 or so clones; more than 80% were seen once. Sequencing used PBMCs. These receptors were taken from a man aged 40-50 years with head and neck cancer.

CDR3 sequence (DNA): TGTGCCAGCAGCTTTCCCGGGACAGGGAGCTCGCGTGAGCAGTTCTTC. This codes for CASSFPGTGSSREQFF. The chain uses TRBV5-6 and TRBJ2-1; 9 nucleotides match TRBD1. The CDR3 sequence is 16 residues long. With 2 bases clipped from V and 9 bases from J, the junction kept 12 bases outside the gene matches. From germline, CDR1 is SGHDT and CDR2 YYEEEE.

The rearrangement links TRBV3-1 (or the pseudogene TRBV3-2) to TRBJ2-3, with TRBD2 matching 7 bases. CDR3 length: 16 residues. CDR1 is LGHDT, CDR2 YNNKEL, per germline (reference sequence). The V and J ends lost 0 bases and 6 bases, in that order; junction bases with no gene match: 9. The CDR3 sequence: CASSQEGGTALDTQYF. The CDR3 nucleotides read TGTGCCAGCAGCCAAGAGGGGGGGACTGCGTTGGATACGCAGTATTTT.

The rearrangement joins TRBV30 to TRBJ1-1; 8 nucleotides agree with TRBD1. V was clipped by 2 bases and J by 8 bases; unmatched bases: 13. Germline lookup yields CDR1 GTSNPN and CDR2 SVGIG (reference sequence). This CDR3 has 15 amino acids. The CDR3 DNA is TGTGCCTGGAGTCGAGGGACAGGAGGAGGTTCCGAAGCTTTCTTT. Protein sequence: CAWSRGTGGGSEAFF. The entire variable domain, with the rest obtained from reference TRBV30 and TRBJ1-1, is as follows: SQTIHQWPATLVQPVGSPLSLECTVEGTSNPNLYWYRQAAGRGLQLLFYSVGIGQISSEVPQNLSASRPQDRQFILSSKKLLLSDSGFYLCAWSRGTGGGSEAFFGQGTRLTVV.

This sequence joins TRBV6-6 and TRBJ2-1; D is perhaps TRBD1 or TRBD2 (6 bases each). Germline lookup yields CDR1 MNHNY and CDR2 SVGAGI (reference sequence). The CDR3 sequence is 16 residues long. Trimming removed 5 bases from V and 9 bases from J, with 23 bases in between. The chain's CDR3 is CASSRDRSDLGGEQFF. In nucleotides, the CDR3 is TGTGCCAGCAGTCGTGACAGGTCTGACTTGGGGGGTGAGCAGTTCTTC.

The V gene is TRBV5-4, the J gene TRBJ2-7, with D possibly TRBD1 on 5 matching bases. Trimming shortened V by 2 bases and J by 4 bases, and 13 bases separated the two germline ends. The CDR3 covers 14 residues. Per the germline V gene, CDR1 is SGHNT and CDR2 is YYREEE (reference sequence). Here the CDR3 DNA reads TGTGCCAGCAGCTTCTCAGGACACGGGTACGAGCAGTACTTC. Its protein product is CASSFSGHGYEQYF.